The 4 T cell receptor beta chains presented below share a single source sample, sequenced in a study of PD-1 blockade in classical Hodgkin lymphoma. The data were produced by immunoSEQ multiplex PCR, yet TCRdb's version contains in-frame clones alone and is incomplete. This table holds tens of thousands of clones, around 68% found once. The time point denotes: cycle 4 day 1 (C4D1), after less than 7 weeks of nivolumab. Every patient experienced relapse after autologous stem cell transplantation, and brentuximab vedotin exposure varied. It was by magnetic negative selection that CD4+ T cells were purified from thawed PBMCs. The sample here was CD4+ T cells from blood, taken before the fourth cycle of nivolumab. These receptor sequences come from a human donor with classical Hodgkin lymphoma.

The CDR3 DNA follows: TGCGCCAGCAGCAAAACATGGAGCGATGAGCAGTTCTTC. The encoded protein is CASSKTWSDEQFF. The J gene is TRBJ2-1, the V gene TRBV5-1; D unclear. The germline V gene has CDR1 SGHRS and CDR2 YFSETQ. The V end lost 4 bases, the J end lost 8 bases, and 13 bases lay between the germline ends. The CDR3 has 13 residues.

J is TRBJ2-6 and V is TRBV19; D is perhaps TRBD1 (6 bases). The CDR3 contains 16 residues. The V gene lost 6 bases and the J gene lost 4 bases, with 16 bases spanning the gap. Germline V gene lookup returns CDR1 LNHDA and CDR2 SQIVND (reference sequence). CDR3 in amino acids: CASSGTGPVGANVLTF. The CDR3 DNA sequence: TGTGCCAGTAGCGGCACAGGGCCCGTGGGGGCCAACGTCCTGACTTTC.

This chain links TRBV18 with TRBJ2-5; possibly TRBD2 for D (6 bases). CDR1 is KGHSH, CDR2 LQKENI, per germline. The V gene lost 5 bases and the J gene lost 1 base, with 11 bases spanning the gap. This CDR3 contains 14 residues. CDR3 sequence reads: CASSGGSGQETQYF. The CDR3 DNA sequence: TGTGCCAGCTCAGGGGGGAGCGGCCAAGAGACCCAGTACTTC.

The chain uses TRBV5-1 and TRBJ1-1; 8 nucleotides match TRBD1. V shed 1 base and J 4 bases; nucleotides not matched to a gene: 3. CDR3 length: 14 residues. Germline CDR1 SGHRS, CDR2 YFSETQ. The DNA of the CDR3 is TGCGCCAGCAGCTTGCCTACAGGGGGCACTGAAGCTTTCTTT. Translated, it gives CASSLPTGGTEAFF.